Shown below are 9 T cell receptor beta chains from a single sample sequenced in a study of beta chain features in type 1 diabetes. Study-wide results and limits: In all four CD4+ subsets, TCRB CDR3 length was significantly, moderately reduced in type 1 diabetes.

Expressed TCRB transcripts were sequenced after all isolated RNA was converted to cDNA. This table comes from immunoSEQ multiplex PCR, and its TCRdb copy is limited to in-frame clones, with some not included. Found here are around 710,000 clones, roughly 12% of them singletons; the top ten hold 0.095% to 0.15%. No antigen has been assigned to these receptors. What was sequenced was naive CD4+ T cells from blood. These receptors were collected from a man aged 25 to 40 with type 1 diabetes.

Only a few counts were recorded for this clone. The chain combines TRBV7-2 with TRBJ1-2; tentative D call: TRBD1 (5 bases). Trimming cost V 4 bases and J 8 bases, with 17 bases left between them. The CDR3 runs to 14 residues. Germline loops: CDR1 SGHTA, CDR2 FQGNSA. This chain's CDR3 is CASSSTYQGWGYTF. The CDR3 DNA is TGTGCCAGCAGCTCGACATATCAGGGATGGGGCTACACCTTC.

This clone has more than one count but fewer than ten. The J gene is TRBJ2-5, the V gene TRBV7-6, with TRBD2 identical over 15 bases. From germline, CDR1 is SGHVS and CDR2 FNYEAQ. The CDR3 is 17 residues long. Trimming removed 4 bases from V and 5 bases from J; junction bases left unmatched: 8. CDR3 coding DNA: TGTGCCAGCAGCTCGGGACTAGCGGGGGGAAAGGGGGAGACCCAGTACTTC. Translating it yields CASSSGLAGGKGETQYF.

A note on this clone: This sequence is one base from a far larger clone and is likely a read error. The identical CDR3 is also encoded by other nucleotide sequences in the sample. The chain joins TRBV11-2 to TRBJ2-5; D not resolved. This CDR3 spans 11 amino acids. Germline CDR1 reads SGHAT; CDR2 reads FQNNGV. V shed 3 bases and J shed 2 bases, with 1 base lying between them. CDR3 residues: CASSFQETQYF. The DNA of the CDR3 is TGTGCCAGCAGCTTTCAAGAGACCCAGTACTTC.

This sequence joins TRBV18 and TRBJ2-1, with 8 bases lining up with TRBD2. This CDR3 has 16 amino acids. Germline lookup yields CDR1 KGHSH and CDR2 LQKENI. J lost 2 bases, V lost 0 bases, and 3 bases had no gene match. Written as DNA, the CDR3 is TGTGCCAGCTCACCACCGAACGGGGGGGCCTACAATGAGCAGTTCTTC. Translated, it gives CASSPPNGGAYNEQFF. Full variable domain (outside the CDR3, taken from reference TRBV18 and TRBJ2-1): NAGVMQNPRHLVRRRGQEARLRCSPMKGHSHVYWYRQLPEEGLKFMVYLQKENIIDESGMPKERFSAEFPKEGPSILRIQQVVRGDSAAYFCASSPPNGGAYNEQFFGPGTRLTVL.

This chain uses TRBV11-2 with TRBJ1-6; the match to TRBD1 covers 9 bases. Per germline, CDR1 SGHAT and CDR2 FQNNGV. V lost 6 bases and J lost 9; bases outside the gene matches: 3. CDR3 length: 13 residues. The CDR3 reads CASRGTGTSPLHF. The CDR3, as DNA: TGTGCCAGCAGGGGGACAGGGACTTCACCCCTCCACTTT.

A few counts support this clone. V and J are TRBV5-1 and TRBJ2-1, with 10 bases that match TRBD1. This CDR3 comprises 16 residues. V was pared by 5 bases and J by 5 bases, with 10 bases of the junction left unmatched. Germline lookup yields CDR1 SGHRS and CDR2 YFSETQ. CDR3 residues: CASSSTGTGDHNEQFF. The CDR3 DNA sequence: TGCGCCAGCAGTTCCACCGGGACAGGGGATCACAATGAGCAGTTCTTC.

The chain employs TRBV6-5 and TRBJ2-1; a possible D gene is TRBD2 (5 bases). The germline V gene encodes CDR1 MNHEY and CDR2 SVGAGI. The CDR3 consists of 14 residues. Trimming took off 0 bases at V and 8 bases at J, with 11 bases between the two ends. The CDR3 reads CASSYSIGLDEQFF. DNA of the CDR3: TGTGCCAGCAGTTACTCGATTGGACTCGATGAGCAGTTCTTC.

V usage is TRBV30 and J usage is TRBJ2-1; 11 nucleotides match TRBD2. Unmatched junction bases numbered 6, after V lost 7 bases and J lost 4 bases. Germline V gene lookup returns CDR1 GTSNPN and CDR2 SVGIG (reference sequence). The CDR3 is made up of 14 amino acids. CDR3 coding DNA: TGTGCCTCCCTAGCGGGGGGCACTTACAATGAGCAGTTCTTC. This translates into CASLAGGTYNEQFF.

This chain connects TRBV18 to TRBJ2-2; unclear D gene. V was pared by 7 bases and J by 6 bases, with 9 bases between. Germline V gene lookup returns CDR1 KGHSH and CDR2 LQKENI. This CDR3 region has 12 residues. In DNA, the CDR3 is TGTGCCAGCTGCCCGGACCCCGGGGAGCTGTTTTTT. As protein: CASCPDPGELFF.